This TCR beta chain comes out of a study of response to subunit inactivated influenza vaccine. In germline, CDR1 is SGDLS, CDR2 YYNGEE. The V gene end was trimmed by 0 bases and the J gene end by 5 bases; junction bases not matched to a gene: 8. This CDR3 comprises 17 residues. This clonotype was seen only a few times. TCRdb ran MiXCR on the RT-PCR reads and lists one entry per CDR3 protein. The sample consists of 650,000 to 800,000 distinct CDR3 sequences, less than 20% of them appearing once. Sequenced material: PBMCs from blood, taken approximately 5 days after vaccination. The receptor's source is a man aged 50 to 60 who received an inactivated influenza vaccine. The J gene is TRBJ2-1, the V gene TRBV9; 10 nucleotides align to TRBD2. CDR3: CASSVEAGGRADNEQFF. CDR3 sequence (DNA): TGTGCCAGCAGCGTAGAAGCGGGGGGGCGGGCTGACAATGAGCAGTTCTTC.